This T cell receptor beta chain derives from a study of T cell clusters in autoimmune cytopenias. Study results and caveats: Primary autoimmune cytopenia patients seemingly lacked the physiological T cell clusters found in healthy donors. TRB repertoire shifts in secondary cytopenia and chronic lymphocytic leukemia mostly reflected lymphoma, not autoimmunity. No experiment has yet validated the function of the T cell clusters defined in silico.

For this clonotype: Its antigen is currently unknown.

TRB amplification used 200 to 250 ng of peripheral blood genomic DNA. This CDR3 contains 14 residues. CDR1 is LNHDA and CDR2 is SQIVND in the germline V gene (reference sequence). One tube held mixed TRB-A and TRB-B primer pools for touch-down PCR. TCRdb reanalyzed the multiplex PCR reads, giving one entry per CDR3 protein sequence and no DNA. The sample table includes approximately 16,000 distinct CDR3 sequences. The sequencing input was peripheral blood. The receptor comes from a human donor with an autoimmune cytopenia or autoimmune hepatitis (not recorded which). The chain combines TRBV19 with TRBJ1-3; no DNA is available, so the TRBD1 call from TCRdb remains unchecked. CDR3 sequence: CASSMTGAGNTIYF. Combining the CDR3 with reference TRBV19 and TRBJ1-3 gives the whole variable domain DGGITQSPKYLFRKEGQNVTLSCEQNLNHDAMYWYRQDPGQGLRLIYYSQIVNDFQKGDIAEGYSVSREKKESFPLTVTSAQKNPTAFYLCASSMTGAGNTIYFGEGSWLTVV.